The clone carrying this T cell receptor beta chain was picked up a small number of times. What it recognizes is unknown. V was clipped by 1 base and J by 3 bases, with 10 bases between them. The CDR3 is made up of 14 amino acids. From germline, CDR1 is SGHRS and CDR2 YFSETQ. The sample is drawn from a study of cytomegalovirus exposure and HLA in healthy donors. The study, taken as a whole, reports: Most subjects' HLA-A and HLA-B alleles were reportedly predicted from TCR beta sequences.

A multiplex PCR was run with 60 Vbeta primers and 13 Jbeta primers. Using immunoSEQ multiplex PCR, the repertoire was profiled, and TCRdb retains in-frame clones only, with some absent. The sample lists 150,000 or so clones, approximately 71% occurring once. Source material: PBMCs. The TCR was taken from a man aged 25-45 years in good health and CMV-seropositive. The chain combines TRBV5-1 with TRBJ1-1; tentative D call: TRBD1 (5 bases). This CDR3 reads CASSLRWGDTEAFF. In DNA, the CDR3 is TGCGCCAGCAGCTTGAGATGGGGGGACACTGAAGCTTTCTTT.